These 20 T cell receptor beta chains originate from one sample sequenced in a study of neurological immune-mediated disorders. Using its own MiXCR run on the 5' RACE reads, TCRdb lists one record per CDR3 protein. The sample has fewer than 80,000 distinct CDR3 sequences, approximately 4.6% seen once. The sequenced sample consisted of PBMCs. These receptors all come from a woman between 50 and 59 years old with multiple sclerosis.

Turning to this clonotype: Just one base apart from a much larger clone, this may be a read error. The V gene is TRBV27, the J gene TRBJ2-1, with 7 bases matching TRBD1. Germline V gene lookup returns CDR1 MNHEY and CDR2 SMNVEV (reference sequence). The CDR3 loop spans 15 amino acids. The CDR3 region has the DNA TGTGCCAGCAGTAGGGGACAGCCCGCCTACAATGAGCGGTTCTTC. Protein product: CASSRGQPAYNERFF.

The CDR3 is CASTQARGETQYF. CDR3 DNA: TGTGCCAGCACCCAAGCCCGGGGAGAGACCCAGTACTTC. The chain joins TRBV6-6 to TRBJ2-5, with D perhaps TRBD2 (5 bases). CDR1 MNHNY and CDR2 SVGAGI come from the germline V gene (reference sequence). The CDR3 is made up of 13 amino acids. Trimming left V 7 bases short and J 4 bases short, with 13 bases between.

This clonotype came up a few times. This chain links TRBV11-2 with TRBJ1-5; a possible D gene is TRBD1 (6 bases). V was pared by 4 bases and J by 7 bases, with 11 bases between. Germline V gene sequence: CDR1 SGHAT, CDR2 FQNNGV. The CDR3 consists of 13 residues. CDR3 residues: CASSSKGEQPQHF. In DNA form, the CDR3 reads TGTGCCAGCAGCTCGAAGGGGGAACAGCCCCAGCATTTT.

This clonotype occurred many times. This chain connects TRBV3-1 to TRBJ1-5, with 9 bases fitting TRBD1. The CDR3 is made up of 15 amino acids. J gave up 7 bases and V 5 bases, and 9 bases lay outside the gene matches. The V gene's germline CDR1 is LGHDT and CDR2 YNNKEL (reference sequence). This CDR3 is CASSGTGTGTQPQHF. The CDR3 bases are TGTGCCAGCAGCGGTACCGGGACAGGGACACAGCCCCAGCATTTT.

This clonotype was recorded at least ten times. V and J are TRBV7-2 and TRBJ2-5; 12 bases line up with TRBD2. Trimming at V came to 3 bases and at J to 7 bases, leaving 0 bases not matched to a gene. This CDR3 spans 13 amino acids. Germline CDR1 SGHTA, CDR2 FQGNSA. The CDR3 bases are TGTGCCAGCAGCTTGGGACTAGCGGGGACCCAGTACTTC. Translated: CASSLGLAGTQYF. Full variable domain (missing parts from reference TRBV7-2 and TRBJ2-5): GAGVSQSPSNKVTEKGKDVELRCDPISGHTALYWYRQSLGQGLEFLIYFQGNSAPDKSGLPSDRFSAERTGGSVSTLTIQRTQQEDSAVYLCASSLGLAGTQYFGPGTRLLVL.

This clonotype was seen ten or more times. The gene calls are TRBV10-3 and TRBJ1-3; tentative D call: TRBD1 (5 bases). CDR1 is ENHRY, CDR2 SYGVKD, per germline. The CDR3 extends over 15 amino acids. Trimming pared 3 bases from V and 2 bases from J, leaving 11 bases between. CDR3 sequence (DNA): TGTGCCATCAGTGACGAGGGGACGGCTGGAAACACCATATATTTT. It translates to CAISDEGTAGNTIYF.

The table lists this clonotype with many counts. V and J are TRBV12-3 or TRBV12-4 and TRBJ2-2; the D gene is possibly TRBD2 (5 bases). Trimming took 8 bases from V and 6 from J, leaving 16 bases between them. The CDR3 loop spans 14 amino acids. The CDR3 coding sequence is TGTGCCAGCCAAATCACGGGGTCGGCCGGGGAGCTGTTTTTT. This translates into CASQITGSAGELFF.

This clonotype was found a few times. Sequence at one end of the junction differs from germline and may be a read error. The chain couples TRBV27 to TRBJ1-5, with D unresolved. Germline V gene sequence: CDR1 MNHEY, CDR2 SMNVEV (reference sequence). The CDR3 is made up of 14 amino acids. The CDR3 loop reads CASSQRVLDQPQNF. For the CDR3, the DNA is TGTGCCAGCAGTCAACGAGTCTTAGATCAGCCCCAGAATTTT.

The chain joins TRBV20-1 to TRBJ2-2; D might be TRBD1 or TRBD2, each matching 6 bases. The CDR3 contains 12 residues. Looked up from germline, CDR1 is DFQATT and CDR2 is SNEGSKA (reference sequence). Trimming took 4 bases from V and 6 from J, leaving 9 bases between them. The DNA of the CDR3 is TGCAGTGCTACAAGGGGGGCCGGGGAGCTGTTTTTT. Encoded protein: CSATRGAGELFF.

This clonotype came up many times. J is TRBJ1-6 and V is TRBV5-1; unclear D gene. CDR1 SGHRS and CDR2 YFSETQ come from the germline V gene. V was shortened by 2 bases and J by 7 bases, with 16 bases between the two germline ends. The CDR3 is 16 amino acids. The CDR3 DNA follows: TGCGCCAGCAGCTTATACCAGGCGTCCGAGAATTCACCCCTCCACTTT. Translation: CASSLYQASENSPLHF.

This clonotype has at least ten counts. The J gene is TRBJ1-4, the V gene TRBV4-3; 8 bases agree with TRBD1. The CDR3 is 18 residues long. V gave up 1 base and J gave up 0 bases; unmatched junction bases: 7. CDR1 and CDR2 from the germline V gene are LGHNA and YSLEER. CDR3 in amino acids: CASSQGRQGSPTNEKLFF. The DNA of the CDR3 is TGCGCCAGCAGCCAAGGTAGACAGGGGTCCCCAACTAATGAAAAACTGTTTTTT.

This clonotype was seen at least ten times. The V call is TRBV5-6, the J call TRBJ2-7; 7 bases align to TRBD1. Germline V lookup: CDR1 SGHDT, CDR2 YYEEEE. CDR3 size: 13 residues. Losses at the gene ends were 4 bases for V and 2 bases for J; bases not matched to a gene: 3. In DNA, the CDR3 is TGTGCCAGCAGCGGCGACAGGGCCTACGAGCAGTACGTC. Translation gives CASSGDRAYEQYV.

There are many counts of this clonotype. CDR3 sequence (DNA): TGTGCCAGCAGCCCCGGGGCCTTTAGAGAGCAGTACGTC. This gives the protein CASSPGAFREQYV. The rearrangement uses TRBV5-5 and TRBJ2-7; the D gene could be TRBD1 or TRBD2 (5 bases each). Trimming took 4 bases from V and 7 from J, leaving 15 bases between them. Germline-derived CDR1 and CDR2 are SGHKS and YYEKEE (reference sequence). The CDR3 length is 13 residues.

This chain joins TRBV20-1 and TRBJ2-5, with 10 nucleotides matching TRBD2. The CDR3 extends over 15 amino acids. J lost 5 bases, V lost 0 bases, and 6 bases had no gene match. Germline V gene sequence: CDR1 DFQATT, CDR2 SNEGSKA (reference sequence). The CDR3 loop is CSARDQRGGWETQYF. DNA of the CDR3: TGCAGTGCTAGAGATCAGCGGGGGGGCTGGGAGACCCAGTACTTC.

J is TRBJ1-4 and V is TRBV20-1; TRBD1 matches 8 bases. This CDR3 is built from 13 residues. Germline V lookup: CDR1 DFQATT, CDR2 SNEGSKA (reference sequence). Trimming at V came to 6 bases and at J to 2 bases, leaving 2 bases not matched to a gene. CDR3 sequence: CSARQGTNEKLFF. CDR3 coding DNA: TGCAGTGCCCGACAGGGGACTAATGAAAAACTGTTTTTT.

This clonotype was seen repeatedly, ten times or more. The genes are TRBV11-3 and TRBJ2-3; the match to TRBD2 covers 7 bases. Germline values: CDR1 SGHNT, CDR2 YENEEA. The CDR3 has 15 amino acids. Germline trimming cut 5 bases from V and 0 bases from J; bases unmatched to any gene: 5. In nucleotides, the CDR3 is TGTGCCAGCAGCCGACTAGCAGCTAGCACAGATACGCAGTATTTT. It translates to CASSRLAASTDTQYF. Based on the CDR3 plus reference TRBV11-3 and TRBJ2-3, the full variable domain is EAGVVQSPRYKIIEKKQPVAFWCNPISGHNTLYWYLQNLGQGPELLIRYENEEAVDDSQLPKDRFSAERLKGVDSTLKIQPAELGDSAVYLCASSRLAASTDTQYFGPGTRLTVL.

In its sample, this clonotype was seen many times. The chain has TRBV12-3 or TRBV12-4 and TRBJ2-3, with 8 bases matching TRBD1. This CDR3 region has 15 residues. Trimming at V came to 4 bases and at J to 2 bases, leaving 5 bases not matched to a gene. For the CDR3, the DNA is TGTGCCAGCAGTTCCGGGACAGGACACACAGATACGCAGTATTTT. It codes for CASSSGTGHTDTQYF.

This clonotype was counted at least ten times. This chain connects TRBV5-1 to TRBJ2-5; 10 bases map to TRBD1. CDR3 length: 14 amino acids. J lost 2 bases, V lost 4 bases, and 2 bases had no gene match. The germline V gene encodes CDR1 SGHRS and CDR2 YFSETQ. The CDR3 DNA is TGCGCCAGCAGCACGGGACAGGGGCAAGAGACCCAGTACTTC. The encoded protein is CASSTGQGQETQYF.

This clonotype was counted many times. V gene TRBV6-2 or TRBV6-3 combines with J gene TRBJ1-1; 7 bases map to TRBD1. The germline V gene encodes CDR1 MNHEY and CDR2 SVGEGT. The CDR3 consists of 11 residues. With 5 bases clipped from V and 8 bases from J, the junction kept 2 bases outside the gene matches. The CDR3 DNA reads as TGTGCCAGCAGTGGGGGACAGGAAGCTTTCTTT. The encoded protein is CASSGGQEAFF.

This clonotype occurred many times. This chain uses TRBV9 with TRBJ2-7, with a possible D match to TRBD2 (5 bases). Germline CDR1 reads SGDLS; CDR2 reads YYNGEE. The CDR3 contains 19 residues. Trimming stripped 0 bases from V and 3 bases from J, with 25 bases between. The CDR3 DNA is TGTGCCAGCAGCGTAGTTTGGGTCGGACCCCGGGATCTAAACTACGAGCAGTACGTC. It is translated as CASSVVWVGPRDLNYEQYV.